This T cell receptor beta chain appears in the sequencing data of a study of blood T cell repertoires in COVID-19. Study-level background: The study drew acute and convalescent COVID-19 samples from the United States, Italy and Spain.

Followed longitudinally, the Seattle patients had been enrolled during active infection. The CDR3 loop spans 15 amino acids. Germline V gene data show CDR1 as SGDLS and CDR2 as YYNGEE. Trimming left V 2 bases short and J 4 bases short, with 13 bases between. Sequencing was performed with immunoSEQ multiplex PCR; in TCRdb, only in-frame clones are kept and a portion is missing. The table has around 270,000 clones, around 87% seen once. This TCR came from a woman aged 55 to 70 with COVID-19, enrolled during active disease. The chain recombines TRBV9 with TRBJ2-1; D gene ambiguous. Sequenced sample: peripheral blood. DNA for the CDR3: TGTGCCAGCAGCGTTCGGAGTGCGAATTACAATGAGCAGTTCTTC. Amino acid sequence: CASSVRSANYNEQFF.